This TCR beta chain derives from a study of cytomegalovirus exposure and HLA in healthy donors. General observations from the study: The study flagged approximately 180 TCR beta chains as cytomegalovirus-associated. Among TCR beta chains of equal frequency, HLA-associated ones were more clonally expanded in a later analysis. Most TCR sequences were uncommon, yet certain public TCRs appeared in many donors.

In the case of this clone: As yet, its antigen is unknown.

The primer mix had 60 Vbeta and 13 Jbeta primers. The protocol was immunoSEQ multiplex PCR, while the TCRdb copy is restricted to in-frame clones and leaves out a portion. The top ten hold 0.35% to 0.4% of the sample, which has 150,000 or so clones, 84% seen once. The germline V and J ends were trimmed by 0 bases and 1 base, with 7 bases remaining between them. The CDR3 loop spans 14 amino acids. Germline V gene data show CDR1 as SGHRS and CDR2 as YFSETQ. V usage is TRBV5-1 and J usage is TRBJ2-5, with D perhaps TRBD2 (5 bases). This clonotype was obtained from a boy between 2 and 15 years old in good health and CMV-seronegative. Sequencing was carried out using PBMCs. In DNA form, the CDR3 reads TGCGCCAGCAGCTTGGGGGAGCTCCAAGAGACCCAGTACTTC. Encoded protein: CASSLGELQETQYF.